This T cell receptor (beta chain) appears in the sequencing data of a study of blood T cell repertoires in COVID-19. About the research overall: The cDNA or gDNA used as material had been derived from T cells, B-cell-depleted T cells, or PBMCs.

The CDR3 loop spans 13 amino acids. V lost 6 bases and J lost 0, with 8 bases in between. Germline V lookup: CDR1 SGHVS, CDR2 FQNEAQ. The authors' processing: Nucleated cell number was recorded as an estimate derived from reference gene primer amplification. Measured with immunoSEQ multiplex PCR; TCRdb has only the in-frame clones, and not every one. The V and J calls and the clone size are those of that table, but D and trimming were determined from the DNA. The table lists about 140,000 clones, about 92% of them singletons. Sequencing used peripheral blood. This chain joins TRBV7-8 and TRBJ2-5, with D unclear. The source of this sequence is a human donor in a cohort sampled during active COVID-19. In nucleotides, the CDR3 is TGTGCCAGCAGTTGGGCCTACCAAGAGACCCAGTACTTC. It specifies CASSWAYQETQYF.